This T cell receptor (beta chain) was identified during a study of graft-versus-host responses after intestinal transplantation (dated by TCRdb to 2020 to 2023). Background for the entire study: The transplants that recipients received were multivisceral, liver-intestinal, or isolated intestinal. All recipients received anti-thymocyte globulin induction followed by maintenance tacrolimus and steroids for roughly 3 years. A cohort of about two dozen intestinal transplant recipients, including one retransplant, was enrolled, and a few patients lacking pretransplant specimens were excluded. After intestinal transplantation, graft-versus-host and host-versus-graft alloreactive T cell clones were followed in the graft, circulation and bone marrow using bulk TCR-beta CDR3 sequencing. Rather than being sequenced by the commercial service, samples from a few later patients were sequenced in-house on an Illumina MiSeq and processed with MiXCR. Alloreactive clones were identified by sequencing pre-transplant mixed lymphocyte reaction products and comparing these products with unstimulated pre-transplant donor and recipient T cells. Donor T cell macrochimerism was defined as a peak of at least 4% donor T cells among recipient peripheral blood mononuclear cells. Here is what the overall study found, with its caveats: GvH clones were found in recipient bone marrow, and some of the GvH clones appeared earlier in ileal mucosa or blood, which is consistent with an intestinal mucosal origin. In patients with donor T cell macrochimerism, the allografts had high GvH to HvG T cell clonal ratios. The conclusions were limited by the relatively low number and heterogeneity of the intestinal transplant patients. Peak levels of circulating GvH clones were associated with declines in HvG clones early after transplant.

This specimen's time point label, per the study, means: cells obtained before transplantation from donor or recipient. In the mixed lymphocyte reactions, around 200,000 CFSE-labeled pre-transplant responders were plated with around 200,000 irradiated violet-dye-labeled stimulators and cultured for approximately six days. After the mixed lymphocyte reaction, proliferating CD3+CD4+CFSE-low and CD3+CD8+CFSE-low responder cells were FACS-sorted on a BD Influx sorter. The receptor library was made with the immunoSEQ multiplex PCR assay. For most patients, genomic DNA was isolated using the Qiagen DNeasy Blood and Tissue Kit and was shipped frozen to Adaptive Biotechnologies for TCR sequencing. High-throughput TCR-beta CDR3 sequencing of genomic DNA from most patients was performed by Adaptive Biotechnologies. In the source study's methods: Adaptive's ImmunoSEQ software was the source of the TCR sequencing data for 18 patients, while a few other patients were processed with MiXCR and VDJtools. CD4 versus CD8 sorting errors were corrected by removing sequences found in both subsets at a frequency ratio below 5:1. CDR3 nucleotide sequences shared by donor and recipient were removed because the origin of these sequences could not be assigned. At least 2-fold expansion over unstimulated cells and a minimum CFSE-low frequency of 0.002% (template counts) or 0.001% (read counts) were required for clones to be classified as alloreactive. Mappable clones were those detected in sequenced pre-transplant spleen, lymph node, or MLR CFSE-low populations of the donor or recipient. Cumulative frequency of alloreactive clones was calculated as a percentage of all sequences weighted by copy number. TCRdb mirrors the immuneACCESS table, restricted to in-frame sequences. Some clones are absent from its copies; in checked studies, under half trace to an unresolved V gene, and the reason for the others is unknown. From that table come the V and J calls and clone size; the DNA was used to work out D and trimming. Recorded for this sample are 12,000 to 15,000 clones; almost 30% of them occurred a single time. Just under 4% of the sample comes from the top ten.

With respect to this clone: One base away there is no much larger clone; base qualities are not given.

Inclusive of the bounding cysteine and phenylalanine, the CDR3 is 13 residues long. The read is trimmed to its CDR3 DNA, 39 bases read in frame from base 1. Reading the germline V gene gives CDR1 ENHRY and CDR2 SYGVKD. Between the V and J ends, shortened by 5 bases and 1 base respectively, the junction contains 8 bases. The clonotype originates from a human patient who received an intestinal transplant. The chain employs TRBV10-3 and TRBJ2-5, with no confident D gene call. Sequencing used alloreactive CD4+ T cells from a mixed lymphocyte reaction culture, obtained before intestinal transplant. In light of the paper, this sample's cell subset or site label describes: CFSE-low proliferating T cells sorted from roughly six-day pre-transplant mixed lymphocyte reaction (GvH or HvG direction). The CDR3: CAISSTRQETQYF. The DNA sequence follows: TGTGCCATCAGTTCGACACGCCAAGAGACCCAGTACTTC.